The clone carrying this TCR beta chain appeared a few times. Its antigen is undetermined. The CDR3 is made up of 14 amino acids. Per germline, CDR1 SQVTM and CDR2 ANQGSEA. Trimming removed 4 bases at V and 8 bases at J, with 20 bases between. Amplification used 60 Vbeta primers and 13 Jbeta primers. Assay used: immunoSEQ multiplex PCR; TCRdb lists only in-frame clones, some missing. There are about 55,000 clones in the sample; 65% to 80% occur only once, and around 2.4% lies in the top ten. The entry originates in a study of cytomegalovirus exposure and HLA in healthy donors. Whole-study results and caveats: The study had only CMV serostatus as immune exposure information. The study assumed roughly uniform donor sequencing depth for presence/absence analyses. In an earlier analysis, about 87% or about 30%: the productive usage of most TCR beta V segments.

This TCR was recovered from a female donor in good health and CMV-seronegative. This chain uses TRBV29-1 with TRBJ1-1; D remains ambiguous. Input material: PBMCs. The CDR3 loop reads CSVGSPRTKTEAFF. CDR3 DNA: TGCAGCGTTGGTAGCCCAAGAACGAAAACGGAAGCTTTCTTT.